The T cell receptor (beta chain) described here comes from a study of early T cells in non-severe SARS-CoV-2 infection. Germline V lookup: CDR1 SGHRS, CDR2 YFSETQ. This CDR3 spans 24 amino acids. A note on this clonotype: A read error may account for a junction end that differs from germline.

The protocol attached unique molecular identifiers to individual cDNA molecules. TCRdb re-called the 5' RACE reads through MiXCR, storing one row per CDR3 protein. The sample includes 70,000 to 95,000 distinct CDR3 sequences, around 9.9% seen only once; the top ten take approximately 4.9%. The chain combines TRBV5-1 with TRBJ2-2; 11 bases are a match to TRBD2. The sequence derives from an adult who was a healthcare worker with PCR-confirmed SARS-CoV-2 infection or an uninfected control (not recorded which). Sequenced material: whole blood. This CDR3 reads CVSSNPRRSSTPQNLAGGTGELFF. The DNA of the CDR3 is TGCGTCAGCAGCAACCCTAGGCGTAGCTCGACCCCCCAAAACCTAGCGGGAGGCACCGGGGAGCTGTTTTTT.